Ten or more counts support the clone carrying this T cell receptor (beta chain). V lost 5 bases to trimming and J lost 1 base, with 14 bases between them. The CDR3 extends over 16 amino acids. Germline lookup yields CDR1 MNHEY and CDR2 SVGEGT. The data were obtained in a study of blood T cell repertoires in COVID-19. Whole-study context: Acute and convalescent COVID-19 specimens originated in the United States, Italy and Spain. T cells, B-cell-depleted T cells, or PBMCs provided the cDNA or gDNA that served as material.

Authors' processing steps: Quantification of nucleated cells was approximated via reference gene primer amplification. The data were produced by immunoSEQ multiplex PCR, yet TCRdb's version contains in-frame clones alone and is incomplete. The D gene and trimming were derived from the DNA, and the V and J assignments and clone size from that table. The sample yields 180,000 or so clones, 80% to 90% seen once. Sample: peripheral blood. This sequence joins TRBV6-2 or TRBV6-3 and TRBJ2-2, with D maybe TRBD1 (5 bases). The receptor's source is a woman aged 80 or older with acute or convalescent COVID-19. DNA for the CDR3: TGTGCCAGCAGTGATATACAGGTTATGAACACCGGGGAGCTGTTTTTT. It encodes CASSDIQVMNTGELFF.